Listed here are 13 T cell receptor beta chains from one sample, sequenced in a study of human T cells and chemical hapten exposure. TCRdb itself ran the RACE reads through MiXCR, one entry per CDR3 protein. This repertoire shows approximately 79,000 distinct CDR3 sequences, 8.5% found once; its top ten account for just over 2.5%. Time point of the sample: pre-sensitization, week 0. Noted treatment: therapeutic diphenylcyclopropenone sensitization with weekly scalp DPC. The specimen was whole blood, collected in connection with sensitization to the hapten diphenylcyclopropenone (DPC). The origin of the receptors is a man in his forties with alopecia areata. Some clones in this sample may be carry-over from other donors' samples.

This clonotype was found a few times. This chain joins TRBV19 and TRBJ2-1; no firm D call. V was cut by 2 bases and J by 6 bases, with 14 bases left in between. Per germline, CDR1 LNHDA and CDR2 SQIVND (reference sequence). The length of the CDR3 is 15 residues. CDR3 loop: CASSISPRTSNEQFF. The CDR3 DNA reads as TGTGCCAGTAGTATATCGCCTAGGACCAGCAATGAGCAGTTCTTC.

The genes are TRBV25-1 and TRBJ1-1; tentative D call: TRBD1 (5 bases). Germline V gene lookup returns CDR1 MGHDK and CDR2 SYGVNS. The V end was cut by 7 bases, the J end by 1 base, with 16 bases between. CDR3 length: 15 amino acids. The CDR3 reads CASKGPGHSNTEAFF. The CDR3 DNA is TGTGCCAGCAAGGGGCCCGGACATTCGAACACTGAAGCTTTCTTT. Drawing the rest from reference TRBV25-1 and TRBJ1-1, the complete variable domain is EADIYQTPRYLVIGTGKKITLECSQTMGHDKMYWYQQDPGMELHLIHYSYGVNSTEKGDLSSESTVSRIRTEHFPLTLESARPSHTSQYLCASKGPGHSNTEAFFGQGTRLTVV.

This clonotype was recorded many times. The chain is built from TRBV20-1 and TRBJ1-4; possibly TRBD1 for D (5 bases). The germline V gene has CDR1 DFQATT and CDR2 SNEGSKA (reference sequence). The CDR3 is 15 amino acids. Trimming shortened V by 6 bases and J by 4 bases, and 18 bases separated the two germline ends. The CDR3 DNA reads as TGCAGTGCCCGGACCACGGGACTCCTTAATGAAAAACTGTTTTTT. This translates into CSARTTGLLNEKLFF.

This clonotype occurred many times. The genes are TRBV20-1 and TRBJ2-7, with TRBD2 identical over 8 bases. Losses at the gene ends were 1 base for V and 0 bases for J; bases not matched to a gene: 5. The V gene's germline CDR1 is DFQATT and CDR2 SNEGSKA (reference sequence). The CDR3 is 15 residues long. The CDR3 here is CSARGVAGRSYEQYF. For the CDR3, the DNA is TGCAGTGCTAGAGGGGTAGCGGGGCGCTCCTACGAGCAGTACTTC.

V usage is TRBV29-1 and J usage is TRBJ2-3; TRBD2 might be the D (6 bases). Deletions cut 0 bases from V and 1 base from J, with 8 bases between. There are 14 residues in the CDR3. Germline-derived CDR1 and CDR2 are SQVTM and ANQGSEA. The CDR3 reads CSVEEGGGTDTQYF. Written as DNA, the CDR3 is TGCAGCGTTGAAGAAGGCGGGGGCACAGATACGCAGTATTTT.

The sample holds many counts of this clonotype. The rearrangement uses TRBV5-6 and TRBJ2-3; D uncertain. Looked up from germline, CDR1 is SGHDT and CDR2 is YYEEEE. The CDR3 loop spans 15 amino acids. V lost 0 bases to trimming and J lost 3 bases, with 11 bases between them. The CDR3 DNA reads TGTGCCAGCAGCTTGGCTGTCAGTGGAACAGATACGCAGTATTTT. Protein: CASSLAVSGTDTQYF. Complete variable domain (other parts from reference TRBV5-6 and TRBJ2-3): DAGVTQSPTHLIKTRGQQVTLRCSPKSGHDTVSWYQQALGQGPQFIFQYYEEEERQRGNFPDRFSGHQFPNYSSELNVNALLLGDSALYLCASSLAVSGTDTQYFGPGTRLTVL.

Many counts were recorded for this clonotype. V usage is TRBV28 and J usage is TRBJ1-3; D remains unclear. CDR1 MDHEN and CDR2 SYDVKM come from the germline V gene. This CDR3 has 11 amino acids. Trimming took 5 bases from V and 6 from J, leaving 5 bases between them. The CDR3 is CASSDPNTIYF. CDR3 bases: TGTGCCAGCAGTGACCCAAACACCATATATTTT. The full variable domain, rest sourced from reference TRBV28 and TRBJ1-3, is DVKVTQSSRYLVKRTGEKVFLECVQDMDHENMFWYRQDPGLGLRLIYFSYDVKMKEKGDIPEGYSVSREKKERFSLILESASTNQTSMYLCASSDPNTIYFGEGSWLTVV.

This clonotype was recorded at least ten times. J is TRBJ2-3 and V is TRBV7-9; D is ambiguous. The germline CDR1 and CDR2 sequences are SEHNR and FQNEAQ (reference sequence). CDR3 length equals 15 residues. The germline V and J ends were trimmed by 3 bases and 5 bases, with 15 bases remaining between them. CDR3 in amino acids: CASSFATRALDTQYF. In DNA form, the CDR3 reads TGTGCCAGCAGCTTCGCCACCCGGGCGTTAGATACGCAGTATTTT.

This clonotype has ten or more counts. The chain has TRBV7-2 and TRBJ1-2; D is undetermined. The V and J ends lost 0 bases and 8 bases respectively, with 13 bases between them. In germline, CDR1 is SGHTA, CDR2 FQGNSA. The CDR3 runs 14 residues. Written as DNA, the CDR3 is TGTGCCAGCAGCTTAGCAGAAGGGTCGGTCGGCTACACCTTC. It translates to CASSLAEGSVGYTF.

This clonotype was counted a few times. The rearrangement uses TRBV2 and TRBJ2-7; D not resolved. The CDR3 runs 14 residues. Trimming shortened V by 2 bases and J by 5 bases, and 13 bases separated the two germline ends. Germline V gene data show CDR1 as SNHLY and CDR2 as FYNNEI. CDR3: CASSENPIVHEQYV. As DNA, the CDR3 is TGTGCCAGCAGTGAAAACCCGATCGTCCACGAGCAGTACGTC.

The chain links TRBV10-3 to TRBJ2-7, with 8 nucleotides matching TRBD2. Germline V lookup: CDR1 ENHRY, CDR2 SYGVKD. The CDR3 sequence is 14 residues long. The trim removed 4 bases at V and 3 bases at J, leaving 5 bases unmatched. The CDR3 reads CAISGAGGNYEQYF. CDR3 in DNA: TGTGCCATCAGTGGTGCGGGAGGAAACTACGAGCAGTACTTC.

This clonotype was seen ten or more times. The chain combines TRBV28 with TRBJ2-7; TRBD2 matches at 9 bases. The CDR3 covers 16 residues. V lost 5 bases, J lost 0 bases, and 8 bases stayed unmatched. Germline V lookup: CDR1 MDHEN, CDR2 SYDVKM. DNA for the CDR3: TGTGCCAGCAGTCTCGTAGGACTAGCGATCTCCTACGAGCAGTACTTC. It specifies CASSLVGLAISYEQYF.

This clonotype was observed many times. The chain is built from TRBV4-3 and TRBJ1-2; possible D gene TRBD1, 6 bases. Germline CDR1 reads LGHNA; CDR2 reads YSLEER. Trimming cost V 2 bases and J 4 bases, with 8 bases left between them. The CDR3 has 13 residues. The CDR3 DNA reads as TGCGCCAGCAGCCAATCAGGGGTCTATGGCTACACCTTC. Residues: CASSQSGVYGYTF.